Below, one T cell receptor beta chain is given with its context. Clones were sequenced by immunoSEQ multiplex PCR, and TCRdb holds only the in-frame ones, with some missing. This sample has about 58,000 clones; about 90% occur once, and the top ten carry roughly 13%. These data come from a study of control samples from healthy donors and cancer patients. From germline, CDR1 is MNHEY and CDR2 SMNVEV (reference sequence). This CDR3 has 17 amino acids. The V and J ends lost 7 bases and 1 base, in that order; junction bases with no gene match: 13. Specimen: PBMCs. This TCR was recovered from a woman in her fifties or sixties with lung cancer. The genes are TRBV27 and TRBJ2-4, with 7 bases identical to TRBD1. CDR3 nucleotide sequence: TGTGCCAGCATCCCTTTGACAGGGTCGGAGGCCAAAAACATTCAGTACTTC. Translating it yields CASIPLTGSEAKNIQYF.